Shown below are 21 T cell receptor beta chains from a single sample sequenced in a study of blood T cells in healthy people across ages. Next came a second PCR, run for about 7 to 12 cycles, which used a sample-barcoded 5' primer along with a J-beta primer mix. From the 5' RACE reads, TCRdb called clonotypes with MiXCR, one entry per CDR3 protein. The table has 850,000 or so distinct CDR3 sequences, roughly 26% seen once. The sequenced sample consisted of blood. The receptors stem from a woman aged 80 or over in good health.

With regard to this clonotype: A much larger clone lies one base from this, so it may be a read error. The V and J genes are TRBV20-1 and TRBJ2-1, with 7 nucleotides matching TRBD1. Germline assignment: CDR1 DFQATT and CDR2 SNEGSKA (reference sequence). This CDR3 is built from 13 residues. With V trimmed by 5 bases and J by 10 bases, 11 bases remained unmatched. The DNA for the CDR3 is TGCAGTGCTCGCGAAGATACAGGGGTCGAGCAGTTCTTC. This translates into CSAREDTGVEQFF.

This clonotype was seen at least ten times. The chain recombines TRBV7-2 with TRBJ2-5, with a possible D match to TRBD2 (5 bases). The length of the CDR3 is 14 residues. V was shortened by 5 bases and J by 5 bases, with 15 bases between the two germline ends. The germline gives CDR1 SGHTA, CDR2 FQGNSA. CDR3 DNA sequence: TGTGCCAGCAGCCCGACCAGATGGAGGGAGACCCAGTACTTC. This codes for CASSPTRWRETQYF.

This clonotype was detected many times. V usage is TRBV20-1 and J usage is TRBJ1-2; D is undetermined. CDR3 length equals 11 residues. Germline CDR1 DFQATT, CDR2 SNEGSKA (reference sequence). The CDR3 spells CTAHGLYGYTF. CDR3 DNA sequence: TGCACCGCGCACGGTTTATATGGCTACACCTTC.

This clonotype was detected only a few times. The chain employs TRBV10-3 and TRBJ2-3; 9 bases agree with TRBD2. CDR1 is ENHRY, CDR2 SYGVKD, per germline. The CDR3 is 15 residues long. V was pared by 6 bases and J by 0 bases, with 4 bases of the junction left unmatched. CDR3 sequence: CAIRASGTSTDTQYF. CDR3 bases: TGTGCCATCAGGGCTAGCGGGACTAGCACAGATACGCAGTATTTT.

A word on this clonotype: A read error may explain this, as a much larger clone is one base away. The chain is built from TRBV10-3 and TRBJ1-1; no definite D call. Germline lookup yields CDR1 ENHRY and CDR2 SYGVKD. The CDR3 is made up of 11 amino acids. The CDR3 loop is CAIRGNTGAFF. The CDR3 DNA reads TGTGCCATCAGGGGGAACACTGGAGCTTTCTTT.

This clonotype showed up many times. This chain links TRBV7-6 with TRBJ1-4; D unresolved. Germline V gives CDR1 SGHVS, CDR2 FNYEAQ. This CDR3 is 15 amino acids long. V lost 5 bases and J lost 2, with 12 bases in between. The CDR3 loop reads CASSHSANTNEKLFF. The CDR3 bases are TGTGCCAGCAGCCACTCTGCCAACACTAATGAAAAACTGTTTTTT.

About this clonotype: A much larger clone is a single base away; this may be a read error. The chain is built from TRBV6-5 and TRBJ2-1, with 8 bases aligning to TRBD1. Germline CDR1 and CDR2: MNHEY and SVGAGI. Germline trimming cut 6 bases from V and 13 bases from J; bases unmatched to any gene: 17. This CDR3 has 15 residues. CDR3 in amino acids: CASRRDRSKTETQFF. DNA of the CDR3: TGTGCCAGCAGACGGGACAGGAGTAAGACGGAGACCCAGTTCTTC.

This clonotype has a count of ten or more. The chain carries TRBV7-2 and TRBJ2-1; 10 bases match TRBD2. Germline lookup yields CDR1 SGHTA and CDR2 FQGNSA. V was pared by 4 bases and J by 6 bases, with 9 bases of the junction left unmatched. The CDR3 loop spans 16 amino acids. The CDR3 DNA sequence: TGTGCCAGCAGCTCCTTCGGGACTAGCGACCGCAATGAGCAGTTCTTC. Translating gives CASSSFGTSDRNEQFF.

This clonotype was seen ten or more times. The chain recombines TRBV6-2 or TRBV6-3 with TRBJ2-1; either TRBD1 or TRBD2 may supply D (5 bases each). The V gene lost 2 bases and the J gene lost 6 bases, with 20 bases spanning the gap. CDR1 is MNHEY and CDR2 is SVGEGT in the germline V gene. This CDR3 is 17 amino acids long. This chain's CDR3 is CASSYAALGVASNEQFF. The CDR3 DNA reads TGTGCCAGCAGTTACGCCGCTTTGGGGGTAGCTAGCAATGAGCAGTTCTTC.

This clonotype was counted ten times or more. The chain couples TRBV20-1 to TRBJ2-3, with 7 bases that match TRBD1. The CDR3 is 15 amino acids. Germline lookup yields CDR1 DFQATT and CDR2 SNEGSKA (reference sequence). V lost 5 bases to trimming and J lost 2 bases; unmatched junction nucleotides: 10. CDR3 loop: CSALVGGTATDTQYF. The DNA for the CDR3 is TGCAGTGCTCTAGTGGGTGGGACAGCCACAGATACGCAGTATTTT.

This clonotype was picked up many times. The V call is TRBV6-5, the J call TRBJ2-5, with 7 bases that match TRBD1. From germline, CDR1 is MNHEY and CDR2 SVGAGI. Trimming took 4 bases from V and 4 from J; bases not matched to a gene: 6. This CDR3 has 14 residues. The CDR3: CASSSNRGAETQYF. The CDR3 DNA reads as TGTGCCAGCAGTTCAAACAGGGGAGCAGAGACCCAGTACTTC.

This clonotype has ten or more counts. The chain has TRBV30 and TRBJ2-5, with TRBD1 identical over 7 bases. Germline assignment: CDR1 GTSNPN and CDR2 SVGIG (reference sequence). The CDR3 loop spans 14 amino acids. J was trimmed by 3 bases and V by 0 bases; bases with no gene match: 4. The CDR3: CAWSVQGGEETQYF. CDR3 bases: TGTGCCTGGAGTGTACAAGGGGGCGAAGAGACCCAGTACTTC.

The V and J genes are TRBV3-1 and TRBJ2-3; 11 bases map to TRBD2. The germline V gene has CDR1 LGHDT and CDR2 YNNKEL (reference sequence). V lost 0 bases to trimming and J lost 6 bases; unmatched junction nucleotides: 11. The CDR3 loop spans 18 amino acids. DNA for the CDR3: TGTGCCAGCAGCCAAGAGTGGGGTAGCGGGGGGGTAAGGGATACGCAGTATTTT. It is translated as CASSQEWGSGGVRDTQYF.

This clonotype was seen repeatedly, ten times or more. This chain links TRBV7-2 with TRBJ2-7, with 11 positions matching TRBD1. The CDR3 covers 19 residues. Germline CDR1 SGHTA, CDR2 FQGNSA. V lost 4 bases and J lost 2; bases outside the gene matches: 16. The CDR3 DNA follows: TGTGCCAGCAGCTCGACCGGGACAGGGGGTGGGATGGCTACCTACGAGCAGTACTTC. Amino acid sequence: CASSSTGTGGGMATYEQYF.

A note on this clonotype: The conserved phenylalanine or tryptophan is not found at the CDR3 terminus, so this likely reflects a read error. The DNA is omitted, as the CDR3 cannot be located on it reliably, and the CDR3 follows TCRdb's listing. The V call is TRBV12-3 or TRBV12-4, the J call TRBJ2-3. Ends included, the CDR3 has 15 residues. Here the CDR3 reads CASSFGSPSTDMQYS.

The V gene is TRBV6-5, the J gene TRBJ2-1; D possibly matches TRBD1 or TRBD2 (5 bases each). CDR1 is MNHEY and CDR2 is SVGAGI in the germline V gene. V was clipped by 10 bases and J by 13 bases, with 20 bases between them. The CDR3 is 12 amino acids. CDR3 in amino acids: CATEGYQETQFF. CDR3 nucleotide sequence: TGTGCCACTGAGGGGTATCAAGAGACCCAGTTCTTC.

This clonotype was detected a few times. This may arise from a read error, as a much more abundant clone is one base away. This chain connects TRBV6-2 or TRBV6-3 to TRBJ2-1; no firm D call. This CDR3 has 13 residues. The germline V gene encodes CDR1 MNHEY and CDR2 SVGEGT. CDR3 sequence (DNA): TGTGCCAGCAGTTACCGATTTAACAATGAGCGGTTCTTC. It codes for CASSYRFNNERFF.

V and J are TRBV6-5 and TRBJ2-7, with 8 bases matching TRBD2. The V gene's germline CDR1 is MNHEY and CDR2 SVGAGI. The CDR3 loop spans 15 amino acids. V trimming: 6 bases; J trimming: 0 bases; junction bases outside the gene matches: 7. The CDR3: CASSPRSGGSYEQYF. The CDR3 DNA sequence: TGTGCCAGCAGCCCTAGGAGCGGGGGCTCCTACGAGCAGTACTTC.

Details on this clonotype: The CDR3 carries no conserved terminal phenylalanine or tryptophan, so it likely arises from a read error. The V gene is TRBV7-2, the J gene TRBJ1-1; 7 bases match TRBD1. The J segment lost 0 bases and the V segment lost 1 base, leaving 8 bases of the junction unmatched. This CDR3 region has 17 residues. The germline CDR1 and CDR2 sequences are SGHTA and FQGNSA. The CDR3 sequence is CASSLGGTALLNTEAFS. CDR3 in DNA: TGTGCCAGCAGCTTAGGGGGGACAGCCTTATTGAACACTGAAGCTTTCTCT.

This clonotype was counted ten times or more. This chain joins TRBV29-1 and TRBJ2-1; 11 bases line up with TRBD1. The germline V gene encodes CDR1 SQVTM and CDR2 ANQGSEA. Trimming at V came to 4 bases and at J to 7 bases, leaving 6 bases not matched to a gene. This CDR3 is 14 amino acids long. The CDR3 region has the DNA TGCAGCGTTGGTGGGACAGGGGGGAGAAATGAGCAGTTCTTC. Translation: CSVGGTGGRNEQFF.

V is TRBV15 and J is TRBJ1-5, with 11 bases matching TRBD1. The J segment lost 7 bases and the V segment lost 4 bases, leaving 6 bases of the junction unmatched. CDR3 length: 15 residues. Germline values: CDR1 LNHNV, CDR2 YYDKDF (reference sequence). For the CDR3, the DNA is TGTGCCACCAGCATCCAAGGACAGGGGGCCCAGCCCCAGCATTTT. Protein sequence: CATSIQGQGAQPQHF.